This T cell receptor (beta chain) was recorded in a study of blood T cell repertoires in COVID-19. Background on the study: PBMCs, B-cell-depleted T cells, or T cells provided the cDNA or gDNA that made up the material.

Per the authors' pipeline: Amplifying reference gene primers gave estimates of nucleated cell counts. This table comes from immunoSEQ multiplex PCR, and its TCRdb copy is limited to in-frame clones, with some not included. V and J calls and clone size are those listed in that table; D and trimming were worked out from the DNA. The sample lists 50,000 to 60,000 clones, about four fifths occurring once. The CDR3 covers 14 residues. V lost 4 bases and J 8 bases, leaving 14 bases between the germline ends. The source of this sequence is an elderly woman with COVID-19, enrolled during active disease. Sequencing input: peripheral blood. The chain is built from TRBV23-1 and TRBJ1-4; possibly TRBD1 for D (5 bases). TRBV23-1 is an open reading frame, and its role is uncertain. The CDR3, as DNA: TGCGCCAGCAGTCTGGGCAGGGCAGGCGAAAAACTGTTTTTT. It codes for CASSLGRAGEKLFF.